This T cell receptor beta chain was captured in a study of T cells expressing NK-cell markers. Findings and caveats of the study: Dominant NKG2C+ clonotypes in 5 or 6 donors made up roughly 1.0-7.0% of CD8+ T cells.

As to this clonotype: Its antigen remains unidentified.

TCRdb reprocessed the 5' RACE reads; each CDR3 protein has one entry and no DNA is given. Seen in this sample are more than 250,000 distinct CDR3 sequences; the ten most common clones hold approximately 0.42%. The TCR was taken from a man younger than 35 in good health. Sequencing was done on a sample of blood T cells: a sorted CD56 or NKG2C T cell subset, CD4+ or CD8+ T cells, or bulk PBMC T cells (not recorded which).

This chain's CDR3 is CASSLLRLDTTDTQYF. The chain couples TRBV12-3 or TRBV12-4 to TRBJ2-3; absent DNA, TCRdb's TRBD2 call cannot be checked. The CDR3 runs 16 residues.